This T cell receptor (beta chain) is from a study of beta chain features in type 1 diabetes. The wider study: Sorted cells numbering around 100,000,000 were examined across all samples. Overall study findings and caveats: A pattern of fewer insertions and more deletions at VDJ junctions was seen in type 1 diabetes patients. Moderately but significantly shorter TCRB CDR3s were found in Type 1 diabetes patients in all four CD4+ subsets.

Expressed TCRB transcripts were sequenced because the entire RNA isolate underwent reverse transcription. The repertoire was sequenced with immunoSEQ multiplex PCR; TCRdb's copy has only in-frame clones and lacks some. The sample lists approximately 170,000 clones; roughly 9.1% were seen once. V gave up 5 bases and J gave up 0 bases; unmatched junction bases: 4. In germline, CDR1 is SGHRS, CDR2 YFSETQ. The CDR3 spans 16 residues. Points on this clone: The antigen remains unidentified.

Specimen: central memory CD4+ T cells from blood. This receptor was identified in a young woman in good health. The V and J genes are TRBV5-1 and TRBJ2-3, with 12 bases fitting TRBD2. The CDR3 sequence: CASRAGTSGSTDTQYF. The CDR3 DNA reads TGCGCCAGCAGGGCCGGGACTAGCGGGAGCACAGATACGCAGTATTTT.